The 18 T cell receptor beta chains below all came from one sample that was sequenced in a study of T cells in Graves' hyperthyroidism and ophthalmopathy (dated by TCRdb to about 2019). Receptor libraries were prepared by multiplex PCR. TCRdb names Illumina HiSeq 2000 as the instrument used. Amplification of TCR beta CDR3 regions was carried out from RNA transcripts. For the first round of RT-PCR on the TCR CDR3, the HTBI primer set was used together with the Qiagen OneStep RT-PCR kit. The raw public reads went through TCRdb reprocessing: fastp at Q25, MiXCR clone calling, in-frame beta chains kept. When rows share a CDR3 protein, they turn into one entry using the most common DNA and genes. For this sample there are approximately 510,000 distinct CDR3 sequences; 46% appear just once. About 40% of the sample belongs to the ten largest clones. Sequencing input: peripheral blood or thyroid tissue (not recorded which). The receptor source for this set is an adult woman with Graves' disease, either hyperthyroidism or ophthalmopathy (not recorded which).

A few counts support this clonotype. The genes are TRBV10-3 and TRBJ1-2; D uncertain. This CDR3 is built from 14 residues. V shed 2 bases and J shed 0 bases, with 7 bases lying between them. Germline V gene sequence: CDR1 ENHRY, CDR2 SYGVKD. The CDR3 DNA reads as TGTGCCATCAGTGAGCAAGGATCTAACTATGGCTACACCTTC. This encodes CAISEQGSNYGYTF.

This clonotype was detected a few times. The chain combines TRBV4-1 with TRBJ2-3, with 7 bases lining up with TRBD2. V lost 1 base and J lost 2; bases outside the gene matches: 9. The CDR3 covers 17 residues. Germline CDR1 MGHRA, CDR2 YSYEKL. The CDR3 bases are TGCGCCAGCAGCCAAGGGGAGGGGCGGTTGGACACAGATACGCAGTATTTT. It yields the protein CASSQGEGRLDTDTQYF.

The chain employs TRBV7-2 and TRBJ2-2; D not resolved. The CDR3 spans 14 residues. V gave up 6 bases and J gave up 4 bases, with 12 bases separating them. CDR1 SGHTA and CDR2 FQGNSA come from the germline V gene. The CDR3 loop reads CASRGSVGTGELFF. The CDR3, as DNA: TGTGCCAGCAGGGGCTCGGTAGGCACCGGGGAGCTGTTTTTT.

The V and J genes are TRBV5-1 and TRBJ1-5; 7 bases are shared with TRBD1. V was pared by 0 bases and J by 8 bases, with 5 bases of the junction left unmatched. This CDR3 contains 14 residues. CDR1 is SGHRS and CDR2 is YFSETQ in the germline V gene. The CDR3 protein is CASSLDRGEEPQHF. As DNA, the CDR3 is TGCGCCAGCAGCTTGGACAGGGGAGAGGAGCCCCAGCATTTT. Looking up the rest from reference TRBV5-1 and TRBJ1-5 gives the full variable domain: KAGVTQTPRYLIKTRGQQVTLSCSPISGHRSVSWYQQTPGQGLQFLFEYFSETQRNKGNFPGRFSGRQFSNSRSEMNVSTLELGDSALYLCASSLDRGEEPQHFGDGTRLSIL.

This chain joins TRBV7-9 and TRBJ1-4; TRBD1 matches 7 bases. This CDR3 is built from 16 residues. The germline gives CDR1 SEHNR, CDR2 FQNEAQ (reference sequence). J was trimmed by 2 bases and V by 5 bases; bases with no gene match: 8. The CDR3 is CASSPTGFMTNEKLFF. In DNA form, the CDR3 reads TGTGCCAGCAGCCCGACAGGGTTCATGACTAATGAAAAACTGTTTTTT.

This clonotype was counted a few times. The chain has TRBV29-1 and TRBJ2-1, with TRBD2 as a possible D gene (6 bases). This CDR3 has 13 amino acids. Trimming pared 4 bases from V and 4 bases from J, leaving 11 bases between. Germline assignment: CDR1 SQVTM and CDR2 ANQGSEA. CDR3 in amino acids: CSVAGDGYNEQFF. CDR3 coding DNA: TGCAGCGTTGCGGGGGACGGGTACAATGAGCAGTTCTTC.

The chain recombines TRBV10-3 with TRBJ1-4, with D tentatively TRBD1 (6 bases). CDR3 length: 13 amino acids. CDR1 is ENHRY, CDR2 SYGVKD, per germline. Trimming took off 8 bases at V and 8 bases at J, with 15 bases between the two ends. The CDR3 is CAIGNRVQEKLFF. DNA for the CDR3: TGTGCCATCGGGAACAGGGTTCAAGAAAAACTGTTTTTT.

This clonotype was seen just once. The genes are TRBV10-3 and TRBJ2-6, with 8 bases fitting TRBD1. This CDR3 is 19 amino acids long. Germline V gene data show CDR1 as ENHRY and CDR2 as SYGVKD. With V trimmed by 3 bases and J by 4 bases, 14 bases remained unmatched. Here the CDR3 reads CAISEPGGRGAQGANVLTF. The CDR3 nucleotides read TGTGCCATCAGTGAACCAGGGGGCCGGGGCGCGCAAGGGGCCAACGTCCTGACTTTC.

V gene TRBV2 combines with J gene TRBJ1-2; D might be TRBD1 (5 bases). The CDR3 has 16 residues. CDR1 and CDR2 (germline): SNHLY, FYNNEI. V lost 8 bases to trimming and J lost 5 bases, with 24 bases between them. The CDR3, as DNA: TGTGCCAGCCTACCGACCGGGACCGCTTTGGCTTATGGCTACACCTTC. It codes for CASLPTGTALAYGYTF. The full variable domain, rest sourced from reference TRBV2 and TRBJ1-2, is EPEVTQTPSHQVTQMGQEVILRCVPISNHLYFYWYRQILGQKVEFLVSFYNNEISEKSEIFDDQFSVERPDGSNFTLKIRSTKLEDSAMYFCASLPTGTALAYGYTFGSGTRLTVV.

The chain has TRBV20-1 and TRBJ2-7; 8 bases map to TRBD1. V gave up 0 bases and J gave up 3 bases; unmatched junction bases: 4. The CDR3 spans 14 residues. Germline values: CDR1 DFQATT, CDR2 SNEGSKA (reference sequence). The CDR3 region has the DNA TGCAGTGCTAGAGATGGGGACAGGAACTACGAGCAGTACTTC. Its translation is CSARDGDRNYEQYF.

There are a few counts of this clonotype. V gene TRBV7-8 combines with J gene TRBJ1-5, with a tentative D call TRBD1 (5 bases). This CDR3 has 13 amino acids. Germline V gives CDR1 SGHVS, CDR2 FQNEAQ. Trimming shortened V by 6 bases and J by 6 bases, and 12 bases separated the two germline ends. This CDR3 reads CASRPGAGQPQHF. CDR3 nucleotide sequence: TGTGCCAGCAGACCCGGGGCGGGTCAGCCCCAGCATTTT.

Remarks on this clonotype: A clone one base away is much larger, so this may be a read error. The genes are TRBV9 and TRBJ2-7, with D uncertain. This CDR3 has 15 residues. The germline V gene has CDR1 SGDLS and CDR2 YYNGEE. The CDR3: CASSAAWGSTYGQYF. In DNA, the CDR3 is TGTGCCAGCAGCGCCGCATGGGGATCTACCTACGGGCAGTACTTC.

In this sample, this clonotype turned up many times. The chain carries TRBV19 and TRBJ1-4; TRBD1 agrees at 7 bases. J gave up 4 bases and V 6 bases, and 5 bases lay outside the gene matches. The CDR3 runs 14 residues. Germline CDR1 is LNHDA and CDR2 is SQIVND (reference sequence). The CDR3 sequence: CASSRDSVNEKLFF. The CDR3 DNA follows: TGTGCCAGTAGCCGGGACAGCGTTAATGAAAAACTGTTTTTT.

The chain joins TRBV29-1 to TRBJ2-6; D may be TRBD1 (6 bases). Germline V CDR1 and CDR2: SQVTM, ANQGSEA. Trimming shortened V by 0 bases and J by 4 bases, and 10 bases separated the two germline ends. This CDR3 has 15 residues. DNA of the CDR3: TGCAGCGTTGAAGAGCCAGGGGTGGGGGCCAACGTCCTGACTTTC. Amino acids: CSVEEPGVGANVLTF.

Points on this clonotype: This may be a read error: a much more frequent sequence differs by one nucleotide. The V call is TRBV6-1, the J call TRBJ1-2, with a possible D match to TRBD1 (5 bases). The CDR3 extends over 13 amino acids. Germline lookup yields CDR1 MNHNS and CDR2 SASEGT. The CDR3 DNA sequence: TGTGCCGGCAGTGAAGCGGGGACTCGTGGCTACACCTTC. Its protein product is CAGSEAGTRGYTF.

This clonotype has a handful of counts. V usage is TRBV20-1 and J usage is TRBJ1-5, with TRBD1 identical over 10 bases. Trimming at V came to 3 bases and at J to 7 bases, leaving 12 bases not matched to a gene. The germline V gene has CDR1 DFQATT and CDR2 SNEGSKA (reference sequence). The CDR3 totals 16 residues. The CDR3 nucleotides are TGCAGTGCTAGTGGGGACAGGGGACCGGGGAGGCAGCCCCAGCATTTT. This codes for CSASGDRGPGRQPQHF.

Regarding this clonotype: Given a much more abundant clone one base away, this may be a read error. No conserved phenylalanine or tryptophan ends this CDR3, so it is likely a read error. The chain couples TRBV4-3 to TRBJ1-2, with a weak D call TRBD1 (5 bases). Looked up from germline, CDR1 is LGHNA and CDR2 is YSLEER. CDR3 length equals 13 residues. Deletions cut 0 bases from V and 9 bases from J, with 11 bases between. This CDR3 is CASSQDQGGRYTL. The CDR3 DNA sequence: TGCGCCAGCAGCCAAGACCAGGGTGGACGCTACACCCTC.

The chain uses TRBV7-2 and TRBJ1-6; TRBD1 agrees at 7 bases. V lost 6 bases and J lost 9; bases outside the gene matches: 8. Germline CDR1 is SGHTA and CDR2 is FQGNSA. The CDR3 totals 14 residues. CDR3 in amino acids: CTSSFNDRASPLHF. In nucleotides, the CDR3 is TGTACCAGCAGTTTCAATGACAGGGCTTCACCCCTCCACTTT.